This TCR beta chain was identified in a study of cytomegalovirus exposure and HLA in healthy donors listed by TCRdb under 2017. Notes on the research overall: According to a later analysis, the 120 or so validation repertoires were produced on the same platform as the 666 repertoires of the first cohort. High-throughput TCR immunosequencing, statistical association of individual TCRs with disease status, and machine learning were combined to predict cytomegalovirus infection status. A separate validation cohort of roughly 110 different subjects was used in addition to the roughly 620-subject first cohort. The study aimed to test whether cataloging public T cell receptors could reveal signatures of past pathogen exposure. The research as a whole found: A later analysis lacked HLA typing for the validation cohort, so it scored co-occurrence in that cohort across all 120 or so repertoires. In a later analysis, TCRs clustered in the first cohort were found to also tend to co-occur in the roughly 120 validation repertoires, with about 94% of cluster scores above 0. The study gave a list of some 150 TCR beta chains associated with cytomegalovirus. While some public TCRs were present in many individuals, most TCR sequences turned up only very rarely across donors. Cytomegalovirus status was reported to be diagnosed by the classifier with high specificity and sensitivity in both the original and validation cohorts. According to the authors, the approach could potentially be generalized to other disease states and immunological phenotypes. In vitro tests confirmed that a few of the cytomegalovirus-associated TCR beta chains recognize cytomegalovirus antigens.

The protocol used for the library was the immunoSEQ multiplex PCR assay. Turning to the authors' computational methods: A statistical classification framework was built to diagnose cytomegalovirus status from the catalog of TCR beta chain sequences. The source is immuneACCESS, and TCRdb retained only in-frame sequences with V and J called. Part of the clones is not carried over; for the studies checked, unresolved V genes explain less than half of this, and the remainder is unexplained. V and J calls plus clone size are reproduced from that table; the DNA served to infer D and trimming. The sample data list some 150,000 clones, and 87% of these were observed just once. The ten largest clones take up 4.5% to 5.5% of the sample. Reading the germline V gene gives CDR1 MNHNS and CDR2 SASEGT. Reading from cysteine to phenylalanine, the CDR3 counts 16 amino acids. The only DNA kept is the CDR3, 48 bases in frame from the first base. The junction shows trimming of 3 bases on V and 2 bases on J, and the gene matches do not reach 10 bases of it.

The donors belonged to the validation cohort of approximately 130 subjects, which was separate from the approximately 700-subject first cohort. As regards this clone: This receptor's antigen is unknown. Qualities for individual bases were not recorded, and no much larger clone is one base off.

What was sequenced was PBMCs. This receptor was taken from a man younger than 30 in good health and CMV-seropositive. The sequence joins TRBV6-1 to TRBJ2-7; 7 junctional bases match TRBD1. The CDR3 reads as follows: CASSDPGTARPYEQYF. The DNA sequence is TGTGCCAGCAGTGACCCCGGGACAGCAAGACCCTACGAGCAGTACTTC.